Many counts were recorded for the clone carrying this TCR beta chain. Its cognate antigen is unknown. This entry is derived from a study of T cells in Graves' hyperthyroidism and ophthalmopathy. Broader study findings: Most clonotypes expanded in thyroid above 0.001 were likewise present in blood.

There were TCR beta CDR3 regions amplified from RNA transcripts. The HTBI primer set served for first-round RT-PCR of the TCR CDR3. TCRdb reanalysed the multiplex PCR reads using MiXCR and keeps one entry per CDR3 protein. The table lists about 620,000 distinct CDR3 sequences, 15% to 20% of them singletons. Across 18 months, stable Graves' hyperthyroidism was marked by no progression to ophthalmopathy. Disease duration under 2 months; hyperthyroidism patients were aged 18 to 65. The source of the PBMCs was roughly 10 ml of fresh peripheral blood. Material for sequencing was blood. The TCR sequence derives from a woman aged 30 to 39 with Graves' hyperthyroidism.

The CDR3 loop is CSASSGEVGYTF. The CDR3, as DNA: TGCAGTGCTAGCTCAGGGGAGGTTGGCTACACCTTC. The chain employs TRBV20-1 and TRBJ1-2; a possible D gene is TRBD1 (6 bases). Germline lookup yields CDR1 DFQATT and CDR2 SNEGSKA (reference sequence). Trimming took off 3 bases at V and 7 bases at J, with 12 bases between the two ends. The CDR3 runs to 12 residues.